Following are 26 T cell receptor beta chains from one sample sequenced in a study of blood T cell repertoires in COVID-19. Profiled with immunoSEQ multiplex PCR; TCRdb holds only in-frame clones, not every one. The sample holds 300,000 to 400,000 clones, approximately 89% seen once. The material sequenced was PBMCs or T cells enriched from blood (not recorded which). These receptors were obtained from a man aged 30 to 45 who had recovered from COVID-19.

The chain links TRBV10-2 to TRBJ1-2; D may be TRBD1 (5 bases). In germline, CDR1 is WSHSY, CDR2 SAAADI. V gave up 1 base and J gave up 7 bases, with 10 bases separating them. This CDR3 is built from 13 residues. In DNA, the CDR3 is TGCGCCAGCAGTGAGTGGGGGGATGGTGGCTACACCTTC. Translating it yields CASSEWGDGGYTF.

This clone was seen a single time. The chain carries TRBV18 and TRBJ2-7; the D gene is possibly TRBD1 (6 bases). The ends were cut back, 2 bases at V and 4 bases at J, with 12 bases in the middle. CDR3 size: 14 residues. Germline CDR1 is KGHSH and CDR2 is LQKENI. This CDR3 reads CASSPVQGGYEQYF. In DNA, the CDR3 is TGTGCCAGCTCACCAGTACAGGGTGGATACGAGCAGTACTTC.

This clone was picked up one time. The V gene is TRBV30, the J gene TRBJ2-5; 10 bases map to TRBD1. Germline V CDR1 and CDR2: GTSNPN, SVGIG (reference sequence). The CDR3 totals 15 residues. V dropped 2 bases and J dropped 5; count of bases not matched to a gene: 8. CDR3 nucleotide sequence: TGTGCCTGGAGTAAAGGGACAGGGGTGTGGGAGACCCAGTACTTC. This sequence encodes CAWSKGTGVWETQYF.

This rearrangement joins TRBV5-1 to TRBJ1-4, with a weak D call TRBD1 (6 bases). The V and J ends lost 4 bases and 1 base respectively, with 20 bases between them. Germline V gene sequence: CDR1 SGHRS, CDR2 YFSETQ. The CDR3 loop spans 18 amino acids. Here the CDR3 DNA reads TGCGCCAGCAGCCGCGCCCGGGACACGGGAAAAACTAATGAAAAACTGTTTTTT. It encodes CASSRARDTGKTNEKLFF.

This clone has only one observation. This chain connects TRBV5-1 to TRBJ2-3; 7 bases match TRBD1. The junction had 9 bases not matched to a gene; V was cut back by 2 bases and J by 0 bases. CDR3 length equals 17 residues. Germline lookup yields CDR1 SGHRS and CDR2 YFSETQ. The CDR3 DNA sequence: TGCGCCAGCAGCTTTGACAGGGTGGGCACAAGCACAGATACGCAGTATTTT. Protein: CASSFDRVGTSTDTQYF.

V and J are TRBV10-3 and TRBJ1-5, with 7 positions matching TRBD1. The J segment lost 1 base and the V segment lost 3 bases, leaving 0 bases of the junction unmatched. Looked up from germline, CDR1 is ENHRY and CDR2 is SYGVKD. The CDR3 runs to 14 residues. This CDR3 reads CAISEQGSNQPQHF. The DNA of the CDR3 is TGTGCCATCAGTGAACAGGGGAGCAATCAGCCCCAGCATTTT.

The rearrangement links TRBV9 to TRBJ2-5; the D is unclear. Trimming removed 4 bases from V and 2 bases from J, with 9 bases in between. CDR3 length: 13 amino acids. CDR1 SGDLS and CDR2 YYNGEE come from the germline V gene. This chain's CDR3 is CASSKTIQETQYF. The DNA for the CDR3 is TGTGCCAGCAGCAAAACTATTCAAGAGACCCAGTACTTC. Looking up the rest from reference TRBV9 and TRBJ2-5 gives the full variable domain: DSGVTQTPKHLITATGQRVTLRCSPRSGDLSVYWYQQSLDQGLQFLIQYYNGEERAKGNILERFSAQQFPDLHSELNLSSLELGDSALYFCASSKTIQETQYFGPGTRLLVL.

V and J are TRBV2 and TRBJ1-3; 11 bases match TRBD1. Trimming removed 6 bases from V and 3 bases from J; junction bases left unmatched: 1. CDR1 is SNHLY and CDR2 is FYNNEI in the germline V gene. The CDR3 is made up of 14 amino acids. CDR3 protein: CASRDRGLGNTIYF. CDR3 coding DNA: TGTGCCAGCAGGGACAGGGGGCTTGGAAACACCATATATTTT.

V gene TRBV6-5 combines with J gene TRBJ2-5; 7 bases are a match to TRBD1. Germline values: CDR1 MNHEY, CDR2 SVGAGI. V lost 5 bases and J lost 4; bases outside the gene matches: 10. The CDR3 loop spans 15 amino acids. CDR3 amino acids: CASSPGRGWVETQYF. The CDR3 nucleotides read TGTGCCAGCAGTCCGGGCAGGGGGTGGGTAGAGACCCAGTACTTC.

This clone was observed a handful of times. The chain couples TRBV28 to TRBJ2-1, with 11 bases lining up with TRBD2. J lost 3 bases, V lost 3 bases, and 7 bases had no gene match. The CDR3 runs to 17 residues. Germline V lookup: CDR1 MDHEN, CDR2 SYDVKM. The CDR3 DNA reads TGTGCCAGCAGTTTGGCCGGACTAGCGGGTTTCTACAATGAGCAGTTCTTC. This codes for CASSLAGLAGFYNEQFF.

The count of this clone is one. CDR3 sequence (DNA): TGTGCCAGTGATGCCCGACAGGGAGGACCGGATACGCAGTATTTT. It yields the protein CASDARQGGPDTQYF. The rearrangement uses TRBV19 and TRBJ2-3; the D gene is possibly TRBD1 (7 bases). Per germline, CDR1 LNHDA and CDR2 SQIVND (reference sequence). V dropped 8 bases and J dropped 6 bases, with 21 bases sitting between them. This CDR3 spans 15 amino acids.

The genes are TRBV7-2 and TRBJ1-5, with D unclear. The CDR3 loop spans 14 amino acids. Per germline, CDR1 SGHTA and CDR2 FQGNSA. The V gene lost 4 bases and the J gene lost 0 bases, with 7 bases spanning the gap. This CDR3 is CASSYSHSNQPQHF. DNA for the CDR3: TGTGCCAGCAGCTACTCGCATAGCAATCAGCCCCAGCATTTT.

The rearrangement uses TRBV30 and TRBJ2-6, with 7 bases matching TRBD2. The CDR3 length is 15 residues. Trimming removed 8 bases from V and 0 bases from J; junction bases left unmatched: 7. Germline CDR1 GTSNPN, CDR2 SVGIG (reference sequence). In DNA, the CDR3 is TGTGCCCAGGGAGGGGCCAGCTCTGGGGCCAACGTCCTGACTTTC. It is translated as CAQGGASSGANVLTF.

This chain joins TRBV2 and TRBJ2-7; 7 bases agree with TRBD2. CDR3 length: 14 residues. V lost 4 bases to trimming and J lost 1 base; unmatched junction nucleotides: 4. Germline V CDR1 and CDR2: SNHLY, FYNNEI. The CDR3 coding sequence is TGTGCCAGCAGTGCGGAGCGGGGTTCCTACGAGCAGTACTTC. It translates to CASSAERGSYEQYF.

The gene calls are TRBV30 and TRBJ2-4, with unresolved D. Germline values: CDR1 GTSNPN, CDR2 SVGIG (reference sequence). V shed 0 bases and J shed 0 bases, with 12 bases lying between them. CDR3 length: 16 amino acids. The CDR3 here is CAWSVPQMLAKNIQYF. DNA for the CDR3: TGTGCCTGGAGTGTACCACAAATGCTAGCCAAAAACATTCAGTACTTC.

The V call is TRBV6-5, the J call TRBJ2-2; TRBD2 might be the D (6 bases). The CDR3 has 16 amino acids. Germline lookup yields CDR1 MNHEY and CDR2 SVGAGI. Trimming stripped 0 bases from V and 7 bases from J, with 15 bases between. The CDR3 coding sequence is TGTGCCAGCAGTTACTCGAAAAGCGGGTCGGGCGGGGAGCTGTTTTTT. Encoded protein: CASSYSKSGSGGELFF.

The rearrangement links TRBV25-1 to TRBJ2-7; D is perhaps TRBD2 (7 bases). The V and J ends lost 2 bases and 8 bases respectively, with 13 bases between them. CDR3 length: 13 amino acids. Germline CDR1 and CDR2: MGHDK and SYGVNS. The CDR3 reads CASSELTGGQQYF. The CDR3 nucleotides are TGTGCCAGCAGTGAACTTACCGGGGGGCAGCAGTACTTC.

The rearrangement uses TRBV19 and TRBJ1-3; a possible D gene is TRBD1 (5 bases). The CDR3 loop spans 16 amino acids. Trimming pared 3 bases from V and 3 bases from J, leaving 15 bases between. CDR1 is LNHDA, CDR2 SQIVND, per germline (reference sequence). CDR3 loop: CASSMDRGFVGNTIYF. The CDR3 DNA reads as TGTGCCAGTAGTATGGATCGGGGGTTTGTTGGAAACACCATATATTTT. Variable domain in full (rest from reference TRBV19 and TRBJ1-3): DGGITQSPKYLFRKEGQNVTLSCEQNLNHDAMYWYRQDPGQGLRLIYYSQIVNDFQKGDIAEGYSVSREKKESFPLTVTSAQKNPTAFYLCASSMDRGFVGNTIYFGEGSWLTVV.

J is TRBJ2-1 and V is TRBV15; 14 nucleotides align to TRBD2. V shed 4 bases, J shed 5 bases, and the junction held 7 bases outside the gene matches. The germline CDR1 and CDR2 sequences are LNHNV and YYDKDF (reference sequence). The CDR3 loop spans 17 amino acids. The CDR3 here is CATSTRLAGGPDNEQFF. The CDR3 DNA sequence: TGTGCCACCAGCACCAGACTAGCGGGGGGGCCGGACAATGAGCAGTTCTTC.

The CDR3 DNA reads as TGTGCCTGGAGTCGAGTCGACGGGTCACCCCTCCACTTT. This gives the protein CAWSRVDGSPLHF. The rearrangement joins TRBV30 to TRBJ1-6; D gene uncertain. CDR1 and CDR2 (germline): GTSNPN, SVGIG (reference sequence). V was pared by 2 bases and J by 10 bases, with 12 bases between. The CDR3 spans 13 residues. The full variable domain, in which reference TRBV30 and TRBJ1-6 provide the parts outside the CDR3, is SQTIHQWPATLVQPVGSPLSLECTVEGTSNPNLYWYRQAAGRGLQLLFYSVGIGQISSEVPQNLSASRPQDRQFILSSKKLLLSDSGFYLCAWSRVDGSPLHFGNGTRLTVT.

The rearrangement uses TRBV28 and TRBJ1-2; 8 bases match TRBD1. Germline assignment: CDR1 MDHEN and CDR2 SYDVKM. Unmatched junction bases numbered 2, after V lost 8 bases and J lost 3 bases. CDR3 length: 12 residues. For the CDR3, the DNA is TGTGCCAGCGAACAGGGGGACTATGGCTACACCTTC. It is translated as CASEQGDYGYTF.

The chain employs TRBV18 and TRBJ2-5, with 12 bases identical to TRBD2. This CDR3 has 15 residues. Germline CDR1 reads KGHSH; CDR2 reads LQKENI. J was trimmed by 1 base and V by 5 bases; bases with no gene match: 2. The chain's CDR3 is CASSGTSGPQETQYF. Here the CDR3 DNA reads TGTGCCAGCTCAGGGACTAGCGGGCCCCAAGAGACCCAGTACTTC.

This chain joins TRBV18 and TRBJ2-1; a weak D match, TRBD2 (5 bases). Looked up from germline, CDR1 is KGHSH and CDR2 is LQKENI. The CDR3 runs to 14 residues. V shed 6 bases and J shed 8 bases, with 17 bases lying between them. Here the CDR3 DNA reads TGTGCCAGCTCCAATCCGGCGGGTCGAGATGAGCAGTTCTTC. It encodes CASSNPAGRDEQFF. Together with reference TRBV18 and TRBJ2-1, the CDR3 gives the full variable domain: NAGVMQNPRHLVRRRGQEARLRCSPMKGHSHVYWYRQLPEEGLKFMVYLQKENIIDESGMPKERFSAEFPKEGPSILRIQQVVRGDSAAYFCASSNPAGRDEQFFGPGTRLTVL.

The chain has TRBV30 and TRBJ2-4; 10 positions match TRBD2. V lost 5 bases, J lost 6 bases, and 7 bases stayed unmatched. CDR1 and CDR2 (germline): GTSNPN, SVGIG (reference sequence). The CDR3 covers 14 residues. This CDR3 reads CAWGSGGAANIQYF. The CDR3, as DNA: TGTGCCTGGGGGAGCGGGGGGGCGGCAAACATTCAGTACTTC. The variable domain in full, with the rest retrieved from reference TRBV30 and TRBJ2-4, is SQTIHQWPATLVQPVGSPLSLECTVEGTSNPNLYWYRQAAGRGLQLLFYSVGIGQISSEVPQNLSASRPQDRQFILSSKKLLLSDSGFYLCAWGSGGAANIQYFGAGTRLSVL.

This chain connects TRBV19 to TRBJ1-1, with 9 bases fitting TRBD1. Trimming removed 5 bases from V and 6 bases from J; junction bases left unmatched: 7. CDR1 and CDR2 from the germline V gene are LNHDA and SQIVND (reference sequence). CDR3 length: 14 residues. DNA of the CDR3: TGTGCCAGTAGTCCGGGACAGGGAGTTCCTGAAGCTTTCTTT. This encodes CASSPGQGVPEAFF.

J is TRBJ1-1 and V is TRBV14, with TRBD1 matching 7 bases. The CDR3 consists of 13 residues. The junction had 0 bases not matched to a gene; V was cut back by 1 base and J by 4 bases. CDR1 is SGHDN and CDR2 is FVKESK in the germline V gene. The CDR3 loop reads CASSQAGGTEAFF. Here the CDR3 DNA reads TGTGCCAGCAGCCAAGCAGGGGGCACTGAAGCTTTCTTT.